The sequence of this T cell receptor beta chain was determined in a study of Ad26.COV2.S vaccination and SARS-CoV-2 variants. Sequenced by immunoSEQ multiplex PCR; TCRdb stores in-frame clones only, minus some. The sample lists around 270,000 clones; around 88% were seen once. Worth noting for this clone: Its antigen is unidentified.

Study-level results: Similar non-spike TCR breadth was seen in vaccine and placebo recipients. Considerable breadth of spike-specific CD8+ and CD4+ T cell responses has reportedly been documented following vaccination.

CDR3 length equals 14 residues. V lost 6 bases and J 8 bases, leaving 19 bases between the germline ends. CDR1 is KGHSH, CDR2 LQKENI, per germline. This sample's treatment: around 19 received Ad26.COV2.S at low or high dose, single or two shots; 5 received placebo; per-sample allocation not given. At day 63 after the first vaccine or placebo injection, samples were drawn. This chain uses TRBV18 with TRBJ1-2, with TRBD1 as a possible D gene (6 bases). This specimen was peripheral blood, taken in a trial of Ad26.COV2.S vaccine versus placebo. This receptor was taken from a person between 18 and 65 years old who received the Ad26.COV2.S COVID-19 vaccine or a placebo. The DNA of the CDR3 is TGTGCCAGCTCCGAGTTCAAACAGGGAGGCGGCTACACCTTC. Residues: CASSEFKQGGGYTF.